The source of this TCR beta chain is a study of spatial heterogeneity in lung cancer. Study-wide context: The donor population consisted of over 55 patients with untreated, early-stage non-small cell lung cancer. Compared with alpha-chain sequences, beta-chain sequences were consistently detected in greater numbers.

In TCRdb, the 5' RACE reads were re-called with MiXCR into one record per CDR3 protein. The sample has around 98,000 distinct CDR3 sequences; just under 20% are singletons. As regards this clonotype: Its antigen is unknown.

Overall study results and limits: Whereas they appeared in blood less at follow-up, ubiquitous expanded tumor TCRs appeared there more at resection.

Germline CDR1 SGHNT, CDR2 YYREEE (reference sequence). The CDR3 length is 18 residues. V lost 4 bases and J lost 4; bases outside the gene matches: 17. This sample's time point: blood at routine non-recurrence follow-up after resection. TCRs were sequenced from unsorted whole RNA of tumor, nontumor lung or PBMC. The receptor was isolated from a male donor with early-stage non-small cell lung cancer. This sample comprised PBMCs, obtained at follow-up. This chain joins TRBV5-4 and TRBJ2-7, with 10 bases that match TRBD2. The DNA for the CDR3 is TGTGCCAGCAGCCACAAGTGGATAGCGGGAGGAAAAATGTACGAGCAGTACTTC. It translates to CASSHKWIAGGKMYEQYF.